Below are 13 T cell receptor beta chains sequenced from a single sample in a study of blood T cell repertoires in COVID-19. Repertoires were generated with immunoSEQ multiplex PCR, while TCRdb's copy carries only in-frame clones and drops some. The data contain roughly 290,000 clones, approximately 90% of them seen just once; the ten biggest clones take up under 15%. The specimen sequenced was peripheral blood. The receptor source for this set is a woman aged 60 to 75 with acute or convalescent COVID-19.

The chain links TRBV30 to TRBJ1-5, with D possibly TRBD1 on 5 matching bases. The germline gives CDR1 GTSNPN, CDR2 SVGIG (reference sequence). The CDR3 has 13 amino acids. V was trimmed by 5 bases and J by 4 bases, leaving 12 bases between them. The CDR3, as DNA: TGTGCCTGGCCTGACAGATGGAATCAGCCCCAGCATTTT. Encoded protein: CAWPDRWNQPQHF.

The CDR3 sequence is CARRREAGTGELFF. The CDR3 nucleotides are TGTGCGCGCCGGCGGGAGGCAGGCACCGGGGAGCTGTTTTTT. This chain joins TRBV6-6 and TRBJ2-2, with 8 bases matching TRBD2. Germline values: CDR1 MNHNY, CDR2 SVGAGI (reference sequence). CDR3 size: 14 residues.

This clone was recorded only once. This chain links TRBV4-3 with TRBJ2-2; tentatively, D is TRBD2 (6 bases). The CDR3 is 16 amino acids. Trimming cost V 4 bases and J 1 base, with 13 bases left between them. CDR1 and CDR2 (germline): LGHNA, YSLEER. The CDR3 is CASSPAPSENTGELFF. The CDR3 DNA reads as TGCGCCAGCAGCCCCGCCCCTAGCGAGAACACCGGGGAGCTGTTTTTT.

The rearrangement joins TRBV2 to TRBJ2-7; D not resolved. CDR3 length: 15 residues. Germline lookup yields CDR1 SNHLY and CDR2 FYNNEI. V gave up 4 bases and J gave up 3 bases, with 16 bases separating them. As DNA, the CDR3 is TGTGCCAGCAGTGTGTCGAAAATACTCGGCTACGAGCAGTACTTC. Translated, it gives CASSVSKILGYEQYF.

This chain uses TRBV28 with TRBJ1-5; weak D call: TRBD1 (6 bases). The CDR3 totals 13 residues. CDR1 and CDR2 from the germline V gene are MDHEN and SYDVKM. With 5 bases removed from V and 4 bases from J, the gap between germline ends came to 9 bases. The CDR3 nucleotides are TGTGCCAGCAGTACCGACAGGAATCAGCCCCAGCATTTT. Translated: CASSTDRNQPQHF.

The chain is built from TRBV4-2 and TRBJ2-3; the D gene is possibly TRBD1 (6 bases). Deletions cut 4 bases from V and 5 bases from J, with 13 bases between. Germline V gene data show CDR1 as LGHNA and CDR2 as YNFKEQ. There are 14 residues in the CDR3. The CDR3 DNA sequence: TGTGCCAGCAGCCGCGGCCTACAGGGAGATACGCAGTATTTT. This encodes CASSRGLQGDTQYF.

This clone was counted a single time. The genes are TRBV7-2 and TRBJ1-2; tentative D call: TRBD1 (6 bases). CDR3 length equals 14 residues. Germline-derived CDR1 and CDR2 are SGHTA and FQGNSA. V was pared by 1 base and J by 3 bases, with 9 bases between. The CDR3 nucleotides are TGTGCCAGCAGCTTAGGAGGGGGAGACTATGGCTACACCTTC. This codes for CASSLGGGDYGYTF.

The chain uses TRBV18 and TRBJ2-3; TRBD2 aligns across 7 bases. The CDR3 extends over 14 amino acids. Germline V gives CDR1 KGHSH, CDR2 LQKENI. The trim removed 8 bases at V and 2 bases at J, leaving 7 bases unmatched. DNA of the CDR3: TGTGCCAGCGCAGCGGGACGGACCACAGATACGCAGTATTTT. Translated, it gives CASAAGRTTDTQYF. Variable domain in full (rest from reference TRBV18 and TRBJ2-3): NAGVMQNPRHLVRRRGQEARLRCSPMKGHSHVYWYRQLPEEGLKFMVYLQKENIIDESGMPKERFSAEFPKEGPSILRIQQVVRGDSAAYFCASAAGRTTDTQYFGPGTRLTVL.

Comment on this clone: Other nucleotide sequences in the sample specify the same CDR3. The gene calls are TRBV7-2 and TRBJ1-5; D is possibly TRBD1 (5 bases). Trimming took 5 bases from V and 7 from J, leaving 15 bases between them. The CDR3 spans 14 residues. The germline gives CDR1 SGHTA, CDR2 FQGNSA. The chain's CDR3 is CASSPQRGGQPQHF. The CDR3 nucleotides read TGTGCCAGCAGCCCACAACGCGGGGGGCAGCCCCAGCATTTT. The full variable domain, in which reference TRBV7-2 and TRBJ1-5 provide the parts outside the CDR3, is GAGVSQSPSNKVTEKGKDVELRCDPISGHTALYWYRQSLGQGLEFLIYFQGNSAPDKSGLPSDRFSAERTGGSVSTLTIQRTQQEDSAVYLCASSPQRGGQPQHFGDGTRLSIL.

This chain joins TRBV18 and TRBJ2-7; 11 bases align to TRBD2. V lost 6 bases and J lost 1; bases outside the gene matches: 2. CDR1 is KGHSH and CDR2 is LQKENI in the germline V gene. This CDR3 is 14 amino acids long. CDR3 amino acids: CASSTSGASYEQYF. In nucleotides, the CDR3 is TGTGCCAGCTCGACTAGCGGGGCGTCCTACGAGCAGTACTTC.

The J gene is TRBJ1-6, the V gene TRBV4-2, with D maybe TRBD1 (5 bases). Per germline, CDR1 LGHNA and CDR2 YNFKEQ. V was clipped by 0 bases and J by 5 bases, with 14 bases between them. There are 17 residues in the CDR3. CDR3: CASSQEARVKDNSPLHF. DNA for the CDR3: TGTGCCAGCAGCCAAGAAGCCAGGGTGAAAGATAATTCACCCCTCCACTTT.

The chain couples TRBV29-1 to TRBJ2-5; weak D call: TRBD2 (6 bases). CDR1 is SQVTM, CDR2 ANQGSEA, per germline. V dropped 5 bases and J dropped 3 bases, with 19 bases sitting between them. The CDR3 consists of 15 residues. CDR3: CSVFAGIGGKETQYF. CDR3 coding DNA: TGCAGCGTTTTTGCCGGTATTGGGGGGAAAGAGACCCAGTACTTC.

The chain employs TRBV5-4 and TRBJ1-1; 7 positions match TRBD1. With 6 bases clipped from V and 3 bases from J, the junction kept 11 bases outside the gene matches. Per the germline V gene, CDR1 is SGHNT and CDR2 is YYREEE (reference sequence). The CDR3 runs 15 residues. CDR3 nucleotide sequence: TGTGCCAGCACCTACGACTCGACAGGGTACACTGAAGCTTTCTTT. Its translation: CASTYDSTGYTEAFF.